Each of the 23 T cell receptor beta chains below was sequenced from the same sample in a study of cytomegalovirus exposure and HLA in healthy donors. Libraries were prepared by immunoSEQ multiplex PCR; TCRdb keeps only in-frame clonotypes and omits some of them. Among 200,000 to 250,000 clones listed, around four fifths were seen once. Specimen: PBMCs. Receptors were obtained from a woman in her late teens or twenties in good health and CMV-seronegative.

V gene TRBV11-1 combines with J gene TRBJ1-1, with 8 nucleotides matching TRBD1. This CDR3 comprises 15 residues. The V gene's germline CDR1 is SGHAT and CDR2 FQDESV (reference sequence). V shed 4 bases and J 5 bases; nucleotides not matched to a gene: 9. The CDR3 DNA reads TGTGCCAGCAGCTCGTACGACAGGGGAGGGACTGAAGCTTTCTTT. Its protein is CASSSYDRGGTEAFF.

This clone occurred once. The chain couples TRBV30 to TRBJ2-7; weak D call: TRBD1 (7 bases). Germline V gene data show CDR1 as GTSNPN and CDR2 as SVGIG (reference sequence). The CDR3 consists of 12 residues. Trimming stripped 7 bases from V and 1 base from J, with 11 bases between. The CDR3 nucleotides read TGTGCCTACAGGGGAGGATCCTACGAGCAGTACTTC. This translates into CAYRGGSYEQYF.

J is TRBJ1-5 and V is TRBV4-1; 8 bases agree with TRBD1. Looked up from germline, CDR1 is MGHRA and CDR2 is YSYEKL. The CDR3 totals 15 residues. The junction had 11 bases not matched to a gene; V was cut back by 6 bases and J by 7 bases. This chain's CDR3 is CASRPSDRVGQPQHF. The CDR3 coding sequence is TGCGCCAGCAGACCTTCGGACAGGGTTGGCCAGCCCCAGCATTTT.

The chain joins TRBV5-1 to TRBJ2-7; no clear D. The CDR3 extends over 12 amino acids. The ends were cut back, 2 bases at V and 5 bases at J, with 8 bases in the middle. The germline V gene encodes CDR1 SGHRS and CDR2 YFSETQ. The CDR3 nucleotides are TGCGCCAGCAGCTTAAATATCCACGAGCAGTACTTC. This sequence encodes CASSLNIHEQYF.

The chain uses TRBV28 and TRBJ1-2, with TRBD1 matching over 8 bases. Germline lookup yields CDR1 MDHEN and CDR2 SYDVKM. The ends lost 6 bases at V and 3 bases at J; junction bases unmatched: 9. This CDR3 contains 15 residues. DNA for the CDR3: TGTGCCAGCAGCCCCGGGACAGGAACCTACTATGGCTACACCTTC. Translated, it gives CASSPGTGTYYGYTF.

This clone was recorded once. The CDR3 loop is CASSPSGNYGYTF. The CDR3 DNA reads as TGTGCCAGCTCACCGTCAGGGAACTATGGCTACACCTTC. This rearrangement joins TRBV18 to TRBJ1-2, with D perhaps matching TRBD1 (5 bases). V was pared by 3 bases and J by 2 bases, with 7 bases between. CDR3 length: 13 amino acids. Germline CDR1 and CDR2: KGHSH and LQKENI.

This chain links TRBV27 with TRBJ2-7; TRBD2 agrees at 13 bases. V was clipped by 6 bases and J by 6 bases; unmatched bases: 5. This CDR3 region has 14 residues. Germline V gives CDR1 MNHEY, CDR2 SMNVEV (reference sequence). CDR3 in DNA: TGTGCCAGCAGAACCGGGACTAGCGGGACCGAGCAGTACTTC. It yields the protein CASRTGTSGTEQYF.

V usage is TRBV13 and J usage is TRBJ2-7, with a weak D call TRBD2 (5 bases). Trimming stripped 5 bases from V and 4 bases from J, with 18 bases between. This CDR3 contains 15 residues. Per germline, CDR1 PRHDT and CDR2 FYEKMQ (reference sequence). Here the CDR3 DNA reads TGTGCCAGCAGCCAAGGAGGCCACGGACCGTACGAGCAGTACTTC. It encodes CASSQGGHGPYEQYF.

The chain carries TRBV30 and TRBJ1-1; D is perhaps TRBD1 (6 bases). Germline V gives CDR1 GTSNPN, CDR2 SVGIG (reference sequence). V was clipped by 4 bases and J by 0 bases, with 15 bases between them. The CDR3 contains 15 residues. Here the CDR3 reads CAWKGGTNMNTEAFF. CDR3 DNA sequence: TGTGCCTGGAAGGGGGGGACCAATATGAACACTGAAGCTTTCTTT.

CDR3 amino acids: CASSYRGLRINEQFF. The CDR3 region has the DNA TGTGCCAGCAGTTACAGGGGACTCCGGATCAATGAGCAGTTCTTC. The chain is built from TRBV6-5 and TRBJ2-1, with D tentatively TRBD2 (6 bases). The V end lost 2 bases, the J end lost 6 bases, and 14 bases lay between the germline ends. The CDR3 covers 15 residues. Germline V lookup: CDR1 MNHEY, CDR2 SVGAGI.

This chain uses TRBV9 with TRBJ1-2; TRBD1 aligns across 9 bases. The CDR3 has 13 residues. CDR1 and CDR2 (germline): SGDLS, YYNGEE. Losses at the gene ends were 4 bases for V and 8 bases for J; bases not matched to a gene: 6. CDR3 protein: CASSPRDRDGYTF. The CDR3 nucleotides read TGTGCCAGCAGCCCAAGGGACAGGGACGGCTACACCTTC. Using reference TRBV9 and TRBJ1-2 for the parts outside the CDR3, the full variable domain is DSGVTQTPKHLITATGQRVTLRCSPRSGDLSVYWYQQSLDQGLQFLIQYYNGEERAKGNILERFSAQQFPDLHSELNLSSLELGDSALYFCASSPRDRDGYTFGSGTRLTVV.

The chain employs TRBV5-1 and TRBJ2-7, with D possibly TRBD2 on 5 matching bases. Germline V CDR1 and CDR2: SGHRS, YFSETQ. This CDR3 has 18 residues. Trimming pared 0 bases from V and 1 base from J, leaving 20 bases between. CDR3 DNA: TGCGCCAGCAGCTTGGCCTTACTTATCCTAGCAGAATCCTACGAGCAGTACTTC. Translated: CASSLALLILAESYEQYF.

V is TRBV6-4 and J is TRBJ2-6; no clear D. CDR3 length: 15 residues. Per germline, CDR1 MRHNA and CDR2 SNTAGT. The V gene lost 4 bases and the J gene lost 4 bases, with 11 bases spanning the gap. In nucleotides, the CDR3 is TGTGCCAGCAGTGTTCTCTACGGCGGGGCCAACGTCCTGACTTTC. Its translation is CASSVLYGGANVLTF.

The CDR3 protein is CASSLTRQGKGNEQFF. The CDR3 bases are TGCGCCAGCAGCCTGACCAGACAGGGAAAAGGGAATGAGCAGTTCTTC. This sequence joins TRBV5-1 and TRBJ2-1; 7 bases are a match to TRBD1. Germline V gene data show CDR1 as SGHRS and CDR2 as YFSETQ. V lost 4 bases, J lost 7 bases, and 14 bases stayed unmatched. This CDR3 contains 16 residues.

This clone was counted ten times or more. An end of the junction does not agree with germline; a read error may underlie this. This sequence joins TRBV11-1 and TRBJ2-7, with 11 bases matching TRBD2. The CDR3 sequence is 15 residues long. CDR1 is SGHAT and CDR2 is FQDESV in the germline V gene (reference sequence). The chain's CDR3 is CASSIAGGSSYEQYF. The CDR3 DNA is TGTGCCAGCAGCATAGCGGGGGGGAGCTCCTACGAGCAGTACTTC.

This clone was seen more than once but under ten times. The CDR3: CASSPSGGVQPQHF. Here the CDR3 DNA reads TGTGCCAGCAGCCCCTCGGGGGGGGTTCAGCCCCAGCATTTT. The V call is TRBV4-2, the J call TRBJ1-5; D is perhaps TRBD1 (5 bases). The germline V and J ends were trimmed by 4 bases and 6 bases, with 13 bases remaining between them. CDR1 and CDR2 from the germline V gene are LGHNA and YNFKEQ. The CDR3 is 14 amino acids.

The genes are TRBV7-9 and TRBJ2-2, with D possibly being TRBD2 (6 bases). Per germline, CDR1 SEHNR and CDR2 FQNEAQ (reference sequence). Trimming took off 5 bases at V and 4 bases at J, with 14 bases between the two ends. The CDR3 runs to 15 residues. CDR3 sequence reads: CASSPRLVGTGELFF. Here the CDR3 DNA reads TGTGCCAGCAGCCCGAGACTAGTAGGCACCGGGGAGCTGTTTTTT.

This clone occurred many times. The chain couples TRBV6-1 to TRBJ2-5; 11 bases are a match to TRBD2. This CDR3 comprises 15 residues. The trim removed 3 bases at V and 4 bases at J, leaving 4 bases unmatched. Germline values: CDR1 MNHNS, CDR2 SASEGT. The CDR3 loop is CASSEVAGGPETQYF. For the CDR3, the DNA is TGTGCCAGCAGTGAGGTAGCGGGAGGGCCAGAGACCCAGTACTTC.

The chain couples TRBV13 to TRBJ2-7; possibly TRBD1 for D (6 bases). CDR3 length: 15 amino acids. CDR1 PRHDT and CDR2 FYEKMQ come from the germline V gene (reference sequence). Between the trimmed V and J ends, which lost 5 bases and 5 bases, there was a span of 19 bases. The CDR3 reads CASSAPGQGFHEQYF. As DNA, the CDR3 is TGTGCCAGCAGCGCCCCGGGGCAGGGGTTCCACGAGCAGTACTTC.

There are a few counts of this clone. The CDR3 DNA follows: TGTGCCAGCTCCCCAGCGGGGGCCACAGATACGCAGTATTTT. It yields the protein CASSPAGATDTQYF. This chain connects TRBV6-1 to TRBJ2-3; 8 bases line up with TRBD2. The CDR3 totals 14 residues. V was pared by 8 bases and J by 2 bases, with 6 bases of the junction left unmatched. CDR1 and CDR2 from the germline V gene are MNHNS and SASEGT.

This clone showed up just a few times. The chain employs TRBV18 and TRBJ1-1; D might be TRBD1 (6 bases). The ends were cut back, 3 bases at V and 6 bases at J, with 17 bases in the middle. This CDR3 region has 15 residues. From germline, CDR1 is KGHSH and CDR2 LQKENI. CDR3 in amino acids: CASSPVPGVGAEAFF. The CDR3 DNA is TGTGCCAGCTCACCGGTGCCAGGGGTTGGGGCTGAAGCTTTCTTT.

This chain joins TRBV2 and TRBJ1-1; D is unresolved. Germline lookup yields CDR1 SNHLY and CDR2 FYNNEI. Between the trimmed V and J ends, which lost 1 base and 4 bases, there was a span of 16 bases. This CDR3 spans 16 amino acids. CDR3 nucleotide sequence: TGTGCCAGCAGTGAAGAGGCCCGCCGCGAAGGCACTGAAGCTTTCTTT. This encodes CASSEEARREGTEAFF. Variable domain in full (rest from reference TRBV2 and TRBJ1-1): EPEVTQTPSHQVTQMGQEVILRCVPISNHLYFYWYRQILGQKVEFLVSFYNNEISEKSEIFDDQFSVERPDGSNFTLKIRSTKLEDSAMYFCASSEEARREGTEAFFGQGTRLTVV.

The chain joins TRBV7-2 to TRBJ1-5; D not resolved. Per the germline V gene, CDR1 is SGHTA and CDR2 is FQGNSA. With 5 bases removed from V and 3 bases from J, the gap between germline ends came to 5 bases. This CDR3 has 12 amino acids. CDR3 sequence: CASSLYNQPQHF. In DNA, the CDR3 is TGTGCCAGCAGCCTCTACAATCAGCCCCAGCATTTT.